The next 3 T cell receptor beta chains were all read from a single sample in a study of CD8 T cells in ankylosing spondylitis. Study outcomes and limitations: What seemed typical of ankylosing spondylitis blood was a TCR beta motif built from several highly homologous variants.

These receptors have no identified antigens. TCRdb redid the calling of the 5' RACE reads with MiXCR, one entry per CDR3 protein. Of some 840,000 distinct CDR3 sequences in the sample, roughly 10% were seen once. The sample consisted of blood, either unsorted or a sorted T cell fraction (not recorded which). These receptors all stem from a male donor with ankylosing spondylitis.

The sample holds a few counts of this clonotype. CDR3 sequence reads: CSASLSGRYEQYF. Here the CDR3 DNA reads TGCAGTGCTAGTTTGTCAGGGAGGTACGAGCAGTACTTC. V gene TRBV20-1 combines with J gene TRBJ2-7; TRBD2 is a possible D gene (6 bases). Germline V gene lookup returns CDR1 DFQATT and CDR2 SNEGSKA (reference sequence). V was shortened by 3 bases and J by 4 bases, with 13 bases between the two germline ends. There are 13 residues in the CDR3.

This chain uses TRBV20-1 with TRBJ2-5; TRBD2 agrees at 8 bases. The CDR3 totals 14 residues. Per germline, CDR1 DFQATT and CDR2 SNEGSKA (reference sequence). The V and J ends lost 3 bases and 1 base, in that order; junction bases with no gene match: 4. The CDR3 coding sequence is TGCAGTGCTAGCCGAGCGGGGGTCCAAGAGACCCAGTACTTC. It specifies CSASRAGVQETQYF.

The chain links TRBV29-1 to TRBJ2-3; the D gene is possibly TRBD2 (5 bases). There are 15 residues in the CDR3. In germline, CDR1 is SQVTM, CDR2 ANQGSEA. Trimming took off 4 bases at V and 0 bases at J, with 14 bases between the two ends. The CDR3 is CSVGGLATSTDTQYF. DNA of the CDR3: TGCAGCGTTGGGGGTCTAGCAACTAGCACAGATACGCAGTATTTT.